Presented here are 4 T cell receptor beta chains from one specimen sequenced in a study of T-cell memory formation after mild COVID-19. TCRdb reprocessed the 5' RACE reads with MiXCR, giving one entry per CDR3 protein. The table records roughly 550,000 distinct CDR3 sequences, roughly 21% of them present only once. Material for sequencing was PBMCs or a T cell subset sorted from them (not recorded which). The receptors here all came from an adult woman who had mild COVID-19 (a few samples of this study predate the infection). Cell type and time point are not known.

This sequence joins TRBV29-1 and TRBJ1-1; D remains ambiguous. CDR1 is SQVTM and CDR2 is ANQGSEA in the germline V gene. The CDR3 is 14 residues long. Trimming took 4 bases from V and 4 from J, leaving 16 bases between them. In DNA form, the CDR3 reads TGCAGCGTTGTTGATCGGGCGAGAGGCACTGAAGCTTTCTTT. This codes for CSVVDRARGTEAFF.

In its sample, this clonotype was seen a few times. For the CDR3, the DNA is TGTGCCAGCAGCCAAGACCCGAAGGGACTATACTACGAGCAGTACTTC. Translation: CASSQDPKGLYYEQYF. This chain joins TRBV4-2 and TRBJ2-7; the match to TRBD2 covers 7 bases. V was clipped by 0 bases and J by 3 bases; unmatched bases: 8. Germline CDR1 and CDR2: LGHNA and YNFKEQ. There are 16 residues in the CDR3.

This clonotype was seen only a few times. CDR3 sequence (DNA): TGTGCCACCAGTGATATCCCAGGTTCCGGGGAGCTGTTTTTT. Protein sequence: CATSDIPGSGELFF. The rearrangement links TRBV24-1 to TRBJ2-2, with D uncertain. In germline, CDR1 is KGHDR, CDR2 SFDVKD. There are 14 residues in the CDR3. The V and J ends lost 3 bases and 6 bases respectively, with 10 bases between them.

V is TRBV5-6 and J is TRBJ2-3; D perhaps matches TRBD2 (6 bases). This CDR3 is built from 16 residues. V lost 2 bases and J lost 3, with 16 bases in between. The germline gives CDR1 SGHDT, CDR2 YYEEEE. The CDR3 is CASSLLPGLETDTQYF. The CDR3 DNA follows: TGTGCCAGCAGCTTACTCCCGGGACTGGAGACAGATACGCAGTATTTT.